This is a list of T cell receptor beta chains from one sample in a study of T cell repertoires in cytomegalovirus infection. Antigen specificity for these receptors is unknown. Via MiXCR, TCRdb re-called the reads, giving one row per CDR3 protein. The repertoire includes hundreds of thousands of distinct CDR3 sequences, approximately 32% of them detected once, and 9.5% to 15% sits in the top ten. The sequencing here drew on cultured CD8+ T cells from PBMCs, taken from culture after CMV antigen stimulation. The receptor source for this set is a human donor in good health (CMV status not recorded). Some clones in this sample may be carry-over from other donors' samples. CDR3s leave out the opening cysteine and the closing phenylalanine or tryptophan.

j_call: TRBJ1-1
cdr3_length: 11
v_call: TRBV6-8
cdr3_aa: ATARSLYHEAF

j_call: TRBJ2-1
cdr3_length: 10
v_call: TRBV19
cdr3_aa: ASRLGGNEQF

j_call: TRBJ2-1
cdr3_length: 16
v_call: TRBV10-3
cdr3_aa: AISEFVAGAALYNEQF

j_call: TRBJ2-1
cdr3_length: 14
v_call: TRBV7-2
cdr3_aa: ASSLAAGRSYNEQF

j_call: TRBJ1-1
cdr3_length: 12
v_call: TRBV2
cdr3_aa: ASSIGQWGSEAF

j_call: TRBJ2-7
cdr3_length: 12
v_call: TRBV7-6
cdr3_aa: ASSLGGIAYEQY

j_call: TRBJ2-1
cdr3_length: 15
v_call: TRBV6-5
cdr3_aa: ASSYSVRRSSYNEQF

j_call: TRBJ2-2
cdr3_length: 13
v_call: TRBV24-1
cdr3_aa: ATSDGGKNTGELF

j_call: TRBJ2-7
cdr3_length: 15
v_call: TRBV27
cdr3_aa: ASSRHAGTGGPYEQY

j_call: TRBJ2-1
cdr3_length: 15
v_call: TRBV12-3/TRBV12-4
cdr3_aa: ASSLAPGAPNYNEQF

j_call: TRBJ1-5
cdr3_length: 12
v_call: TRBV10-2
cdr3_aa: ATRSGRGDQPQH

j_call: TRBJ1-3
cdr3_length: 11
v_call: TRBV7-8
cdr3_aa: ASSAYSGNTIY

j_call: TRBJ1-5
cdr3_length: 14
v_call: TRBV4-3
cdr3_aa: ASSQDPGQGYWPQH

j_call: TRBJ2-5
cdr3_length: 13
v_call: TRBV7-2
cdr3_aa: ASSSGLAGQETQY

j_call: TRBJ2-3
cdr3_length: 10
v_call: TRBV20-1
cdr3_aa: SAYPQGDTQY

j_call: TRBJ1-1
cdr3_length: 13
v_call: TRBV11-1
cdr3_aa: ASEDSRFPNTEAF

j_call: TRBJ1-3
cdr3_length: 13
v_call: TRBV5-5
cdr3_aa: ASSLRTPTGNTIY

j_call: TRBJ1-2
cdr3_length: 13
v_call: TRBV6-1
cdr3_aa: ASSGVRGTWFGYT

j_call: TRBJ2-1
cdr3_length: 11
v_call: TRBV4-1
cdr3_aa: ASSQDALAAVD

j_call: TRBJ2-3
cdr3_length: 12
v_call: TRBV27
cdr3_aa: ASSKWGGQDTQY

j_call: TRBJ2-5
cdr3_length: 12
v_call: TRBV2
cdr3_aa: ATPALAGGETQY

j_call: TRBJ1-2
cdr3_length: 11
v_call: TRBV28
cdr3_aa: ASNPDSLYGYT

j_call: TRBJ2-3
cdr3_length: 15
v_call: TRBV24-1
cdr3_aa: ATSDLQGGVNTDTQY

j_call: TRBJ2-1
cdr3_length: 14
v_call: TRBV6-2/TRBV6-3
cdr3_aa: ASSYWVAGAGNEQF

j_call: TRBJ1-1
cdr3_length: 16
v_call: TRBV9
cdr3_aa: ASRVGSPMGQANTEAF

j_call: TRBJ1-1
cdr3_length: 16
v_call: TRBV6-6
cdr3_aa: ASSYPPGTVTLNTEAF

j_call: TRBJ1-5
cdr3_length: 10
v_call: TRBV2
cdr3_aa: AGGQVNQPQH

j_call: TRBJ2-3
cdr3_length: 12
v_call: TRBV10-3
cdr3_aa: AISGGVSTDTQY

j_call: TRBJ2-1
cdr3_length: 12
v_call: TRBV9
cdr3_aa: ASSERSQGNEQF

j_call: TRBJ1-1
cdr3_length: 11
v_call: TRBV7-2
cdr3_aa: VSSLPGNTEAF

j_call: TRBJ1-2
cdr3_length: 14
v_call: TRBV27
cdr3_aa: ASSPSTGAKTYGYT

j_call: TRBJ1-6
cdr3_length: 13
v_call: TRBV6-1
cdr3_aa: ASSTTGLKASPLH

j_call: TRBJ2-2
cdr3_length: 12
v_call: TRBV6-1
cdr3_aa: ASSGGGANGELF

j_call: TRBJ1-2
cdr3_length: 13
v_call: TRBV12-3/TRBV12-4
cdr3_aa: ASSLDLYPLYGYT

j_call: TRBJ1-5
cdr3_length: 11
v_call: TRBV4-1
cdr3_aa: ASSQDPTQPQH